The entry below describes one T cell receptor (beta chain). Its antigen is as yet unknown. A junction end diverges from the germline sequence, so it may reflect a read error. Other DNA sequences of this sample code for an identical CDR3. The source of the sample is a study of shared clonotypes between healthy human individuals. General study findings and limits: An expected dependence of interdonor clonotype sharing on sequencing depth was noted. Naive subsets, compared against memory subsets, generally had larger estimated richness values. Some clonotypes were shared by all four sorted-subset donors, while others were not shared. The non-shared ones had lower generation probabilities than the shared ones.

TCRdb keeps only in-frame clones here, not all; method: immunoSEQ multiplex PCR. The sample shows roughly 2.5 million clones, roughly 92% of them seen only once. The specimen sequenced was naive CD4+ T cells sorted from blood. The sample's subset: CD45RA+ positively selected. The receptor was isolated from a man between 18 and 35 years old in good health.

The CDR3 loop reads CASRISYNSPLHF. For the CDR3, the DNA is TGTGCCAGCAGGATCTCCTATAATTCACCCCTCCATTTT. This chain uses TRBV6-5 with TRBJ1-6; D is unclear. Germline values: CDR1 MNHEY, CDR2 SVGAGI. The CDR3 is 13 residues long.